This is a list of T cell receptor beta chains from one sample in a study of stem cell transplantation in POMP-related autoinflammatory disease. TCRdb keeps only in-frame clones here, not all; method: immunoSEQ multiplex PCR. Of some 11,000 clones in the sample, around nine tenths are singletons; the top ten hold about half. The sequencing used CD8+ T cells from PBMCs, collected before stem cell transplantation. The receptors shown here come from a human donor with POMP-related autoinflammation and immune dysregulation (PRAID). Each CDR3 is given with its conserved first and last residue. The order of the fields is J gene, V gene, D gene, clone size, CDR3 protein, CDR3 DNA. D genes are given only for firm matches. Not all rows give a size; the values are once, few, many and, for expanded clones, a class.

>TRBJ2-2|TRBV29-1|TRBD2|NA
CSVRAGGGDTGELFF
TGCAGCGTGAGAGCCGGGGGGGGCGACACCGGGGAGCTGTTTTTT
>TRBJ1-2|TRBV5-4|TRBD1|NA
CASSPGTGGDLGYTF
TGTGCCAGCAGCCCAGGGACAGGGGGAGATCTAGGCTACACCTTC
>TRBJ2-5|TRBV15|NA|once
CATRQYQETQYF
TGTGCCACCAGACAGTACCAAGAGACCCAGTACTTC
>TRBJ2-2|TRBV9|NA|NA
CASSAGTGELFF
TGTGCCAGCAGCGCCGGCACCGGGGAGCTGTTTTTT
>TRBJ2-1|TRBV9|TRBD2|NA
CASSALAGLGSHEQFF
TGTGCCAGCAGCGCCTTAGCGGGGCTGGGGTCGCATGAGCAGTTCTTC
>TRBJ2-7|TRBV7-9|NA|NA
CASSLGVGWYEQYF
TGTGCCAGCAGCTTAGGAGTAGGGTGGTACGAGCAGTACTTC
>TRBJ2-7|TRBV4-1|TRBD1|NA
CASSQPGQGYEQYF
TGCGCCAGCAGCCAACCGGGACAGGGTTACGAGCAGTACTTC
>TRBJ1-4|TRBV4-1|NA|NA
CASSQLLSTNEKLFF
TGCGCCAGCAGCCAACTCCTTTCAACTAATGAAAAACTGTTTTTT
>TRBJ2-1|TRBV29-1|TRBD1|NA
CSVVAGGLSYNEQFF
TGCAGCGTTGTTGCAGGGGGCCTCTCCTACAATGAGCAGTTCTTC
>TRBJ2-7|TRBV19|NA|NA
CASSTGAFGGVKSGSYEQYF
TGTGCCAGTAGTACGGGGGCATTCGGGGGAGTTAAATCCGGCTCCTACGAGCAGTACTTC